Listed below are T cell receptor beta chains from one sample, sequenced in a study of T-cell reconstitution after alpha-beta-depleted transplantation in children. TCRdb recomputed calls from the PCR reads with MiXCR, one row per CDR3 protein. This table has about 640,000 distinct CDR3 sequences, roughly 17% appearing once. The sequences come from PBMCs from the stem cell graft donor, collected from the stem cell graft. Receptors were obtained from a human donor who donated a stem cell graft to a child with acute myeloid leukemia. Both conserved end residues are part of each CDR3. Each record gives: J gene, V gene, D gene, clone size, CDR3 protein, CDR3 DNA. The D gene is left open where the match is weak. For some rows the clone size is stated as once, few or many, or as a class when expanded; others skip it.

J gene: TRBJ2-2
V gene: TRBV4-2
D gene: NA
clone size: NA
CDR3 protein: CASSQEQQTGELFF
CDR3 DNA: TGTGCCAGCAGCCAAGAGCAACAGACCGGGGAGCTGTTTTTT

J gene: TRBJ2-5
V gene: TRBV5-1
D gene: TRBD1
clone size: NA
CDR3 protein: CASSFGQGRNLRETQYF
CDR3 DNA: TGCGCCAGCAGCTTTGGACAGGGGCGCAACCTGAGGGAGACCCAGTACTTC

J gene: TRBJ2-3
V gene: TRBV25-1
D gene: NA
clone size: NA
CDR3 protein: CASSESLSGSTDTQYF
CDR3 DNA: TGTGCCAGCAGTGAAAGCTTGAGTGGATCCACAGATACGCAGTATTTT

J gene: TRBJ2-2
V gene: TRBV12-3/TRBV12-4
D gene: NA
clone size: NA
CDR3 protein: CASFDRGGELFF
CDR3 DNA: TGTGCCTCTTTTGATAGGGGCGGGGAGCTGTTTTTT

J gene: TRBJ1-1
V gene: TRBV24-1
D gene: NA
clone size: NA
CDR3 protein: CASSAGGRSTEAFF
CDR3 DNA: TGTGCTTCCTCGGCGGGGGGCCGATCCACTGAAGCTTTCTTT

J gene: TRBJ2-3
V gene: TRBV2
D gene: NA
clone size: NA
CDR3 protein: CASSRQARFLSDTQYF
CDR3 DNA: TGTGCCAGCAGTCGACAGGCCCGTTTTCTATCAGATACGCAGTATTTT

J gene: TRBJ2-1
V gene: TRBV7-6
D gene: TRBD2
clone size: NA
CDR3 protein: CASSRPTSGGPSSNEQFF
CDR3 DNA: TGTGCCAGCAGCCGACCGACTAGCGGGGGACCCTCCTCCAATGAGCAGTTCTTC

J gene: TRBJ1-2
V gene: TRBV5-6
D gene: TRBD1
clone size: few
CDR3 protein: CASRGQVDTF
CDR3 DNA: TGTGCCAGCAGAGGACAGGTTGACACCTTC

J gene: TRBJ2-5
V gene: TRBV12-3/TRBV12-4
D gene: NA
clone size: many
CDR3 protein: CASSAGKRETQYF
CDR3 DNA: TGTGCCAGCAGTGCAGGGAAGAGGGAGACCCAGTACTTC

J gene: TRBJ1-6
V gene: TRBV20-1
D gene: NA
clone size: many
CDR3 protein: CSAEPLPGSPLHF
CDR3 DNA: TGCAGTGCGGAACCTTTACCAGGGTCACCCCTCCACTTT

J gene: TRBJ2-7
V gene: TRBV7-2
D gene: TRBD1
clone size: many
CDR3 protein: CASSAPLGQGAFEQYF
CDR3 DNA: TGTGCCAGCAGCGCCCCTCTGGGACAGGGGGCTTTCGAGCAGTACTTC

J gene: TRBJ2-2
V gene: TRBV20-1
D gene: TRBD1
clone size: few
CDR3 protein: CSASRGRDTGELFF
CDR3 DNA: TGCAGTGCTAGTAGGGGGCGGGACACCGGGGAGCTGTTTTTT

J gene: TRBJ2-1
V gene: TRBV28
D gene: TRBD2
clone size: NA
CDR3 protein: CASRFARQGGLGTSGNNEQFF
CDR3 DNA: TGTGCCAGCAGATTCGCCCGACAGGGAGGGTTGGGGACTAGCGGAAACAATGAGCAGTTCTTC

J gene: TRBJ2-2
V gene: TRBV6-2/TRBV6-3
D gene: TRBD1
clone size: few
CDR3 protein: CASRLLQGETGELFF
CDR3 DNA: TGTGCCAGCAGGCTCCTACAGGGGGAGACCGGGGAGCTGTTTTTT

J gene: TRBJ2-1
V gene: TRBV20-1
D gene: NA
clone size: many
CDR3 protein: CSARFDHQARDMGDEQFF
CDR3 DNA: TGCAGTGCTAGATTCGACCACCAGGCGAGGGACATGGGGGATGAGCAGTTCTTC

J gene: TRBJ2-5
V gene: TRBV6-2/TRBV6-3
D gene: TRBD2
clone size: many
CDR3 protein: CASSYGQTSGLQETQYF
CDR3 DNA: TGTGCCAGCAGTTACGGGCAGACTAGCGGGCTCCAAGAGACCCAGTACTTC

J gene: TRBJ2-7
V gene: TRBV29-1
D gene: TRBD1
clone size: NA
CDR3 protein: CSVAFDRGLYEQYF
CDR3 DNA: TGCAGCGTTGCATTTGACAGGGGGCTCTACGAGCAGTACTTC

J gene: TRBJ2-3
V gene: TRBV12-3/TRBV12-4
D gene: TRBD2
clone size: NA
CDR3 protein: CASSSFSGGVDTQYF
CDR3 DNA: TGTGCCAGCAGTTCCTTTAGCGGGGGGGTAGATACGCAGTATTTT

J gene: TRBJ2-7
V gene: TRBV13
D gene: NA
clone size: NA
CDR3 protein: CASSRGQSYEQYF
CDR3 DNA: TGTGCCAGCAGCCGCGGACAGAGCTACGAGCAGTACTTC

J gene: TRBJ2-1
V gene: TRBV29-1
D gene: TRBD1
clone size: few
CDR3 protein: CSVGTGTGGVEDEQFF
CDR3 DNA: TGCAGCGTGGGGACCGGGACAGGGGGTGTTGAGGATGAGCAGTTCTTC

J gene: TRBJ2-2
V gene: TRBV12-3/TRBV12-4
D gene: TRBD2
clone size: many
CDR3 protein: CASSSPGTSPNTGELFF
CDR3 DNA: TGTGCCAGCAGTTCCCCGGGGACTAGCCCGAACACCGGGGAGCTGTTTTTT

J gene: TRBJ2-1
V gene: TRBV11-2
D gene: NA
clone size: few
CDR3 protein: CASNQQGSSYNEQFF
CDR3 DNA: TGTGCCAGCAACCAACAGGGCAGCTCCTACAATGAGCAGTTCTTC

J gene: TRBJ2-5
V gene: TRBV25-1
D gene: NA
clone size: few
CDR3 protein: CASTGRLGWKETQYF
CDR3 DNA: TGTGCCAGCACGGGCCGATTGGGGTGGAAGGAGACCCAGTACTTC

J gene: TRBJ1-2
V gene: TRBV24-1
D gene: TRBD1
clone size: many
CDR3 protein: CATSWGQDYGYTF
CDR3 DNA: TGTGCCACCAGTTGGGGACAGGACTATGGCTACACCTTC

J gene: TRBJ2-7
V gene: TRBV25-1
D gene: TRBD2
clone size: few
CDR3 protein: CASSELAGVYEQYF
CDR3 DNA: TGTGCCAGCAGTGAACTCGCGGGGGTTTACGAGCAGTACTTC

J gene: TRBJ2-7
V gene: TRBV4-3
D gene: TRBD1
clone size: many
CDR3 protein: CASSQDARTGNSYEQYF
CDR3 DNA: TGCGCCAGCAGCCAAGATGCCCGGACAGGGAACTCCTACGAGCAGTACTTC

J gene: TRBJ1-5
V gene: TRBV20-1
D gene: NA
clone size: many
CDR3 protein: CSARSPGGEGNQPQHF
CDR3 DNA: TGCAGTGCTAGATCACCGGGGGGCGAAGGCAATCAGCCCCAGCATTTT

J gene: TRBJ2-5
V gene: TRBV7-6
D gene: NA
clone size: NA
CDR3 protein: CASNLIGEQETQYF
CDR3 DNA: TGTGCCAGCAACTTAATAGGAGAGCAAGAGACCCAGTACTTC

J gene: TRBJ2-5
V gene: TRBV5-1
D gene: NA
clone size: few
CDR3 protein: CASSPYLGQETQYF
CDR3 DNA: TGCGCCAGCAGCCCGTACCTCGGCCAAGAGACCCAGTACTTC

J gene: TRBJ2-3
V gene: TRBV5-1
D gene: NA
clone size: many
CDR3 protein: CASSLFSDTQYF
CDR3 DNA: TGCGCCAGCAGCTTGTTTTCAGATACGCAGTATTTT

J gene: TRBJ2-5
V gene: TRBV7-9
D gene: NA
clone size: few
CDR3 protein: CASSEGLGWETQYF
CDR3 DNA: TGTGCCAGCAGCGAGGGCCTCGGCTGGGAGACCCAGTACTTC

J gene: TRBJ2-2
V gene: TRBV4-3
D gene: NA
clone size: NA
CDR3 protein: CASSRQIGELFF
CDR3 DNA: TGCGCCAGCAGCCGCCAGATCGGGGAGCTGTTTTTT

J gene: TRBJ1-4
V gene: TRBV20-1
D gene: TRBD1
clone size: NA
CDR3 protein: CCFRGQGAGNEKLFF
CDR3 DNA: TGCTGCTTCAGGGGGCAGGGGGCGGGCAATGAAAAACTGTTTTTT

J gene: TRBJ1-1
V gene: TRBV24-1
D gene: NA
clone size: NA
CDR3 protein: CATSISGEAFF
CDR3 DNA: TGTGCCACCAGTATATCGGGTGAAGCTTTCTTT

J gene: TRBJ2-5
V gene: TRBV12-3/TRBV12-4
D gene: TRBD2
clone size: NA
CDR3 protein: CASSRRGSGGNQETQYF
CDR3 DNA: TGTGCCAGCAGTCGCCGTGGGAGCGGGGGGAATCAAGAGACCCAGTACTTC

J gene: TRBJ2-7
V gene: TRBV5-6
D gene: TRBD1
clone size: few
CDR3 protein: CASSYGQGDYEQYF
CDR3 DNA: TGTGCCAGCAGTTACGGACAGGGAGATTACGAGCAGTACTTC

J gene: TRBJ2-5
V gene: TRBV11-2
D gene: NA
clone size: few
CDR3 protein: CASSLVFLGAEDQETQYF
CDR3 DNA: TGTGCCAGCAGCTTAGTTTTTTTGGGGGCCGAAGACCAAGAGACCCAGTACTTC

J gene: TRBJ1-2
V gene: TRBV12-3/TRBV12-4
D gene: NA
clone size: many
CDR3 protein: CASRRDYGYTF
CDR3 DNA: TGTGCCAGCCGGCGGGACTATGGCTACACCTTC

J gene: TRBJ2-2
V gene: TRBV5-1
D gene: NA
clone size: many
CDR3 protein: CASSLDNRAGELFF
CDR3 DNA: TGCGCCAGCAGCTTGGATAACAGGGCCGGGGAGCTGTTTTTT

J gene: TRBJ2-3
V gene: TRBV20-1
D gene: NA
clone size: many
CDR3 protein: CSAIPAGTDTQYF
CDR3 DNA: TGCAGTGCCATCCCGGCAGGGACAGATACGCAGTATTTT

J gene: TRBJ1-5
V gene: TRBV12-3/TRBV12-4
D gene: NA
clone size: many
CDR3 protein: CASGLTGQPQHF
CDR3 DNA: TGTGCCAGCGGTTTGACAGGTCAGCCCCAGCATTTT

J gene: TRBJ2-1
V gene: TRBV5-6
D gene: NA
clone size: few
CDR3 protein: CASSFGVAAGNEQFF
CDR3 DNA: TGTGCCAGCAGCTTCGGAGTAGCGGCTGGCAATGAGCAGTTCTTC

J gene: TRBJ2-1
V gene: TRBV4-2
D gene: NA
clone size: many
CDR3 protein: CASSPTLSYNEQFF
CDR3 DNA: TGTGCCAGCAGCCCCACACTTTCGTACAATGAGCAGTTCTTC

J gene: TRBJ2-7
V gene: TRBV7-2
D gene: TRBD1
clone size: many
CDR3 protein: CASSRTGQGNNEQYF
CDR3 DNA: TGTGCCAGCAGCCGTACCGGACAGGGGAACAACGAGCAGTACTTC

J gene: TRBJ2-3
V gene: TRBV5-1
D gene: NA
clone size: NA
CDR3 protein: CASSFSGQADTQYF
CDR3 DNA: TGCGCCAGCAGCTTCAGCGGGCAGGCGGATACGCAGTATTTT